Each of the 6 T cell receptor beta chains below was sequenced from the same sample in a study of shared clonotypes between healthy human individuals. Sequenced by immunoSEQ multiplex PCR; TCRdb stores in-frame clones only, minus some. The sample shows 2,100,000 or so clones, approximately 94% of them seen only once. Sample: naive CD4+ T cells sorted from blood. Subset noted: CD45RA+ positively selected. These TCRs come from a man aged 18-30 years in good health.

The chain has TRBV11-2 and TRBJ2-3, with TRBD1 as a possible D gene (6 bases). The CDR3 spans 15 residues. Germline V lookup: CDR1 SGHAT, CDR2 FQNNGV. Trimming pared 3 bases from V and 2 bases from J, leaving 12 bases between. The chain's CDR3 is CASSFTGSFTDTQYF. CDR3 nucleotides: TGTGCCAGCAGCTTCACAGGGTCGTTCACAGATACGCAGTATTTT.

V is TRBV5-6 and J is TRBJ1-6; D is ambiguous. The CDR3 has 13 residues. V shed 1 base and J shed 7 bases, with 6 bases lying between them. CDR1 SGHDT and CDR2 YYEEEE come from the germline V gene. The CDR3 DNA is TGTGCCAGCAGCTTGAATCAGAATTCACCCCTCCACTTT. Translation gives CASSLNQNSPLHF.

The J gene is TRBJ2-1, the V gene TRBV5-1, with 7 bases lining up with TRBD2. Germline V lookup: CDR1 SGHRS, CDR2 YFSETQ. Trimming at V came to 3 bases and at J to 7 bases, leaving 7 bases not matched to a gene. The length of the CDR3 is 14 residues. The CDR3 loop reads CASSSPLARNEQFF. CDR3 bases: TGCGCCAGCAGCTCGCCACTAGCGAGGAATGAGCAGTTCTTC. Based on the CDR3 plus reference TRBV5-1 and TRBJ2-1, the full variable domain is KAGVTQTPRYLIKTRGQQVTLSCSPISGHRSVSWYQQTPGQGLQFLFEYFSETQRNKGNFPGRFSGRQFSNSRSEMNVSTLELGDSALYLCASSSPLARNEQFFGPGTRLTVL.

CDR3 coding DNA: TGTGCCTGGAGTCCCGGGGCGTACACTGAAGCTTTCTTT. Translated: CAWSPGAYTEAFF. The chain has TRBV30 and TRBJ1-1; a weak D match, TRBD1 (5 bases). The CDR3 spans 13 residues. Germline assignment: CDR1 GTSNPN and CDR2 SVGIG (reference sequence). V dropped 2 bases and J dropped 3 bases, with 10 bases sitting between them.

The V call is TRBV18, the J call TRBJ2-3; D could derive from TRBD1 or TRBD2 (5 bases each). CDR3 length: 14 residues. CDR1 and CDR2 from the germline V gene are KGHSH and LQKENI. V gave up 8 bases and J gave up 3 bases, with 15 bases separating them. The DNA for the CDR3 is TGTGCCAGCCTGAGGGGATCAGGGACAGATACGCAGTATTTT. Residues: CASLRGSGTDTQYF.

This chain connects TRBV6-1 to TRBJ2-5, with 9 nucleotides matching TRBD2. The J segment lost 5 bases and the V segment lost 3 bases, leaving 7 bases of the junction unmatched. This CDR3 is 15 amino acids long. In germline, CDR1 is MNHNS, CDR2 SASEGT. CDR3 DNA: TGTGCCAGCAGTGACGGGCGGGGGGGCCCGGAGACCCAGTACTTC. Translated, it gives CASSDGRGGPETQYF.